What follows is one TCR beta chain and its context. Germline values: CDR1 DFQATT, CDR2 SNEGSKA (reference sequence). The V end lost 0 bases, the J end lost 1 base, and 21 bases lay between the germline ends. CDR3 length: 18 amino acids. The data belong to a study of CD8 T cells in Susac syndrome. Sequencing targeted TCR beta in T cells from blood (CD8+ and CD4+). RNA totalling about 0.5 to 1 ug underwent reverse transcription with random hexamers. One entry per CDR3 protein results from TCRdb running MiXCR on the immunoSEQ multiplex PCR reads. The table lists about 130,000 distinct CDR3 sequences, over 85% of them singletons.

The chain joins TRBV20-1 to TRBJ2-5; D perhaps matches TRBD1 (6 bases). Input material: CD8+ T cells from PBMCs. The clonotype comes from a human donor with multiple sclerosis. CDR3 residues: CSARDHQGSGAGQETQYF. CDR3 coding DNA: TGCAGTGCTAGAGACCACCAAGGTTCAGGGGCAGGCCAAGAGACCCAGTACTTC.